This entry describes one T cell receptor beta chain. The sample is drawn from a study of control samples from healthy donors and cancer patients. This CDR3 region has 13 residues. V was shortened by 0 bases and J by 5 bases, with 5 bases between the two germline ends. Germline V gene lookup returns CDR1 MNHEY and CDR2 SVGAGI. The method was immunoSEQ multiplex PCR; TCRdb's version includes in-frame clones alone and lacks a portion of them. The sample holds roughly 150,000 clones, 85% to 90% seen once. The chain has TRBV6-5 and TRBJ1-5; no clear D gene. Sequenced material: blood. This receptor was taken from a man aged 18 to 30 in good health. The CDR3 region is CASSYSKYQPQHF. The CDR3 DNA is TGTGCCAGCAGTTACTCGAAGTATCAGCCCCAGCATTTT.